This T cell receptor beta chain emerged from a study of blood T cell repertoires in COVID-19. This CDR3 has 14 residues. With V trimmed by 6 bases and J by 5 bases, 8 bases remained unmatched. CDR1 and CDR2 (germline): MDHEN, SYDVKM. Profiling relied on immunoSEQ multiplex PCR, and the TCRdb table lists in-frame clones only, not all of them. The table includes some 300,000 clones, 70% to 90% detected once. This sequence originates from a woman between 45 and 65 years old with COVID-19, enrolled during active disease. The chain couples TRBV28 to TRBJ2-3, with 7 bases matching TRBD2. Sequencing was carried out using peripheral blood. CDR3 residues: CASSPGGVGDTQYF. DNA of the CDR3: TGTGCCAGCAGCCCGGGGGGAGTTGGAGATACGCAGTATTTT. The complete variable domain, with remaining parts taken from reference TRBV28 and TRBJ2-3, reads DVKVTQSSRYLVKRTGEKVFLECVQDMDHENMFWYRQDPGLGLRLIYFSYDVKMKEKGDIPEGYSVSREKKERFSLILESASTNQTSMYLCASSPGGVGDTQYFGPGTRLTVL.